This paragraph covers one T cell receptor (beta chain) sequence. In the original workflow: Estimated nucleated cell counts came from reference gene primer amplification. Using immunoSEQ multiplex PCR, the repertoire was profiled, and TCRdb retains in-frame clones only, with some absent. V and J calls and clone size are given by that table; D and trimming were obtained from the DNA. Of some 66,000 clones in the sample, 76% were seen once. Germline trimming cut 6 bases from V and 8 bases from J; bases unmatched to any gene: 19. This CDR3 comprises 17 residues. Germline values: CDR1 SGHNT, CDR2 YYREEE (reference sequence). This entry belongs to a study of blood T cell repertoires in COVID-19. Study in general: Acute and convalescent COVID-19 specimens originated in the United States, Italy and Spain. The analysed material was cDNA or gDNA that came from T cells, B-cell-depleted T cells, or PBMCs.

The source of this sequence is a woman aged 80 or over with acute or convalescent COVID-19. Source material: peripheral blood. The chain combines TRBV5-4 with TRBJ2-1; 8 nucleotides line up with TRBD2. The CDR3 region is CASTFLGLAGWGDEQFF. The CDR3 DNA follows: TGTGCCAGCACTTTTTTAGGACTAGCCGGGTGGGGTGATGAGCAGTTCTTC.